This TCR beta chain is drawn from a study of T cell responses to AZD1222 COVID-19 vaccine. Libraries were prepared by immunoSEQ multiplex PCR; TCRdb keeps only in-frame clonotypes and omits some of them. The sample includes about 110,000 clones, roughly 84% of them seen just once. Findings and limits, study-wide: Increased Spike-specific TCR breadth and depth were observed after two AZD1222 doses.

This clone was seen a single time. As yet, its antigen is unknown. This TCR derives from an adult in good health. Sequences were derived from peripheral blood, sampled on day 0 of AZD1222 vaccination.

The CDR3 region has the DNA TGTGCCAGCAGCCGAAATGGACTAGCGGGGACCGGGGAGCTGTTTTTT. Encoded protein: CASSRNGLAGTGELFF. The chain carries TRBV5-4 and TRBJ2-2, with 12 bases that match TRBD2. Per germline, CDR1 SGHNT and CDR2 YYREEE (reference sequence). The CDR3 is made up of 16 amino acids. Germline trimming cut 4 bases from V and 5 bases from J; bases unmatched to any gene: 6.